This TCR beta chain was sequenced for a study of cytomegalovirus exposure and HLA in healthy donors. The PCR employed 60 Vbeta primers together with 13 Jbeta primers. Generated by immunoSEQ multiplex PCR, the TCRdb table keeps only in-frame clones and is missing some. The sample has around 150,000 clones; about 72% are singletons. CDR3 length: 14 residues. From germline, CDR1 is SGHRS and CDR2 YFSETQ. V shed 4 bases and J 4 bases; nucleotides not matched to a gene: 8. Sample: PBMCs. The V gene is TRBV5-1, the J gene TRBJ2-7; TRBD1 agrees at 7 bases. The receptor's source is a man aged 25-45 years in good health and CMV-seropositive. Here the CDR3 reads CASSLRDRDYEQYF. As DNA, the CDR3 is TGCGCCAGCAGCCTCCGGGACAGAGATTACGAGCAGTACTTC. Combining the CDR3 with reference TRBV5-1 and TRBJ2-7 gives the whole variable domain KAGVTQTPRYLIKTRGQQVTLSCSPISGHRSVSWYQQTPGQGLQFLFEYFSETQRNKGNFPGRFSGRQFSNSRSEMNVSTLELGDSALYLCASSLRDRDYEQYFGPGTRLTVT.